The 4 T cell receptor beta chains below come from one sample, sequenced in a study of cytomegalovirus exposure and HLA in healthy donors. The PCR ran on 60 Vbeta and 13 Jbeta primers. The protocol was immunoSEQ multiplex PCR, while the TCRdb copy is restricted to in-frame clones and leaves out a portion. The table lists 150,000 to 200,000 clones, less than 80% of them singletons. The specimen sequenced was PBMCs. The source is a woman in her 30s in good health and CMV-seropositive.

The DNA of the CDR3 is TGTGCCAGCAGCGTACATCGGGGACATCCGCTTAGGGGCTACACCTTC. It encodes CASSVHRGHPLRGYTF. The rearrangement links TRBV7-9 to TRBJ1-2, with D possibly matching TRBD1 (6 bases). The germline V gene encodes CDR1 SEHNR and CDR2 FQNEAQ (reference sequence). The CDR3 loop spans 16 amino acids. V dropped 5 bases and J dropped 8 bases, with 24 bases sitting between them.

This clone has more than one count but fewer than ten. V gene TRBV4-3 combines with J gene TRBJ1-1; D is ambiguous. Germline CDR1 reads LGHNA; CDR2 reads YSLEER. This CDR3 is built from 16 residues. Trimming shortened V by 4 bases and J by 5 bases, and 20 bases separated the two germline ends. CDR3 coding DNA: TGCGCCAGCAGCCGCAGTTTCGGGCCAGGAGGAACTGAAGCTTTCTTT. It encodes CASSRSFGPGGTEAFF.

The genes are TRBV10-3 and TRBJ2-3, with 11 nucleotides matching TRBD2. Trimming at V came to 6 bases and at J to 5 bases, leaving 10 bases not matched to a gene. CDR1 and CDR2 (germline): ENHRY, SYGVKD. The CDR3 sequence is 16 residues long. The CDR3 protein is CAISTTSGVGGDTQYF. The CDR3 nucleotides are TGTGCCATCAGCACGACTAGCGGGGTCGGTGGAGATACGCAGTATTTT.

CDR3 coding DNA: TGCGCCAGCAGCCAAACAGGGGGCACTGAAGCTTTCTTT. As protein: CASSQTGGTEAFF. The chain couples TRBV5-1 to TRBJ1-1; TRBD1 agrees at 8 bases. There are 13 residues in the CDR3. Losses at the gene ends were 4 bases for V and 4 bases for J; bases not matched to a gene: 3. Germline CDR1 SGHRS, CDR2 YFSETQ. Variable domain in full (rest from reference TRBV5-1 and TRBJ1-1): KAGVTQTPRYLIKTRGQQVTLSCSPISGHRSVSWYQQTPGQGLQFLFEYFSETQRNKGNFPGRFSGRQFSNSRSEMNVSTLELGDSALYLCASSQTGGTEAFFGQGTRLTVV.